These 26 T cell receptor beta chains came from one sample sequenced in a study of T cells expressing NK-cell markers. TCRdb re-called the 5' RACE reads and gives one entry per CDR3 protein, without DNA. This sample's table has 400,000 to 550,000 distinct CDR3 sequences. The sequenced sample was blood T cells: a sorted CD56 or NKG2C T cell subset, CD4+ or CD8+ T cells, or bulk PBMC T cells (not recorded which). These receptors were collected from a woman aged 18 to 75 in good health.

The rearrangement uses TRBV6-1 and TRBJ1-1. Germline CDR1 MNHNS, CDR2 SASEGT. The CDR3 consists of 14 residues. This CDR3 is CASSEWGSNTEAFF.

The chain links TRBV5-5 to TRBJ2-4. The CDR3 sequence is 14 residues long. Looked up from germline, CDR1 is SGHKS and CDR2 is YYEKEE (reference sequence). CDR3 loop: CASSFGPDSNIQYF.

V gene TRBV11-2 combines with J gene TRBJ2-1; lacking DNA, the TRBD2 call made by TCRdb goes unchecked. CDR1 is SGHAT, CDR2 FQNNGV, per germline. This CDR3 is built from 17 residues. The CDR3: CASSLDPGTSSYNEQFF.

The chain joins TRBV7-2 to TRBJ1-5; TCRdb selects TRBD1, and the lack of DNA leaves this call unchecked. The CDR3 sequence is 16 residues long. CDR1 is SGHTA and CDR2 is FQGNSA in the germline V gene. CDR3: CASSLRYGGSNQPQHF. The whole variable domain, remainder taken from reference TRBV7-2 and TRBJ1-5, is GAGVSQSPSNKVTEKGKDVELRCDPISGHTALYWYRQSLGQGLEFLIYFQGNSAPDKSGLPSDRFSAERTGGSVSTLTIQRTQQEDSAVYLCASSLRYGGSNQPQHFGDGTRLSIL.

This chain joins TRBV4-1 and TRBJ1-2. Germline CDR1 reads MGHRA; CDR2 reads YSYEKL. This CDR3 has 17 residues. CDR3 sequence: CASSQDRAAVPIYGYTF.

This chain links TRBV5-8 with TRBJ1-5; TCRdb's D call, TRBD1, is unchecked because there is no DNA. Germline CDR1 and CDR2: SGHTS and YDEGEE. The CDR3 covers 15 residues. The CDR3 protein is CASSLRPGSNQPQHF.

The V gene is TRBV30, the J gene TRBJ1-5; there is no DNA to check the TCRdb D call of TRBD1. Germline loops: CDR1 GTSNPN, CDR2 SVGIG (reference sequence). This CDR3 spans 16 amino acids. CDR3 sequence reads: CAWSGGDRNDLQPQHF.

The CDR3 here is CAISATGTGWQETQYF. The rearrangement uses TRBV10-3 and TRBJ2-5; the TCRdb call, TRBD1, lacks DNA for checking. Germline loops: CDR1 ENHRY, CDR2 SYGVKD. This CDR3 has 16 amino acids.

V usage is TRBV7-2 and J usage is TRBJ2-7. The CDR3 runs to 14 residues. The V gene's germline CDR1 is SGHTA and CDR2 FQGNSA. CDR3 residues: CASSLLGSTYEQYF.

J is TRBJ2-1 and V is TRBV20-1; the D call from TCRdb, TRBD1, cannot be confirmed without DNA. This CDR3 has 15 amino acids. The V gene's germline CDR1 is DFQATT and CDR2 SNEGSKA (reference sequence). The CDR3 sequence: CSARPRQGIVNEQFF.

The V and J genes are TRBV5-6 and TRBJ2-7; TCRdb's D call of TRBD1 is untestable without DNA. The CDR3 has 12 residues. Germline lookup yields CDR1 SGHDT and CDR2 YYEEEE. CDR3 protein: CASSQTGYEQYF.

The CDR3 loop is CASSLGGPNEQFF. The rearrangement links TRBV27 to TRBJ2-1. Germline V gene data show CDR1 as MNHEY and CDR2 as SMNVEV (reference sequence). The CDR3 loop spans 13 amino acids.

The V and J genes are TRBV7-3 and TRBJ2-3. The CDR3 runs to 14 residues. Germline V gene lookup returns CDR1 SGHTA and CDR2 FQGTGA. This CDR3 reads CASSLTASASTQYF. Using reference TRBV7-3 and TRBJ2-3 for the parts outside the CDR3, the full variable domain is GAGVSQTPSNKVTEKGKYVELRCDPISGHTALYWYRQSLGQGPEFLIYFQGTGAADDSGLPNDRFFAVRPEGSVSTLKIQRTERGDSAVYLCASSLTASASTQYFGPGTRLTVL.

The chain uses TRBV12-3 or TRBV12-4 and TRBJ2-4; TCRdb returns TRBD2, unconfirmable since there is no DNA. This CDR3 spans 14 amino acids. The CDR3 loop is CASRRLGAKNIQYF.

V gene TRBV29-1 combines with J gene TRBJ1-1; TCRdb calls TRBD1, which cannot be checked without DNA. The CDR3 contains 13 residues. CDR1 is SQVTM, CDR2 ANQGSEA, per germline. CDR3 residues: CSVDRGGNTEAFF. Full variable domain (rest looked up from reference TRBV29-1 and TRBJ1-1): SAVISQKPSRDICQRGTSLTIQCQVDSQVTMMFWYRQQPGQSLTLIATANQGSEATYESGFVIDKFPISRPNLTFSTLTVSNMSPEDSSIYLCSVDRGGNTEAFFGQGTRLTVV.

This chain joins TRBV6-1 and TRBJ1-5; checking the TCRdb D call of TRBD1 is not possible without DNA. CDR1 MNHNS and CDR2 SASEGT come from the germline V gene. The CDR3 totals 15 residues. The CDR3 here is CASRKQGARDQPQHF.

The rearrangement links TRBV7-2 to TRBJ2-7. Germline-derived CDR1 and CDR2 are SGHTA and FQGNSA. This CDR3 contains 15 residues. The CDR3 region is CASSLYLAASYEQYF.

The rearrangement links TRBV6-5 to TRBJ2-3; as DNA is missing, the TRBD1 call by TCRdb cannot be tested. CDR1 is MNHEY, CDR2 SVGAGI, per germline. The CDR3 extends over 12 amino acids. This CDR3 is CASSRDPDTQYF.

V gene TRBV12-3 or TRBV12-4 combines with J gene TRBJ2-4; TCRdb indicates TRBD2, and absent DNA this call remains unverified. CDR3 length: 16 amino acids. This CDR3 reads CASSTGLAGAKNIQYF.

The rearrangement uses TRBV2 and TRBJ2-1; TCRdb gives TRBD1 as the D gene, but with no DNA this cannot be confirmed. This CDR3 spans 15 amino acids. Germline CDR1 SNHLY, CDR2 FYNNEI. The CDR3: CASSASGGIYNEQFF.

The V call is TRBV6-2 or TRBV6-3, the J call TRBJ1-1. Germline CDR1 reads MNHEY; CDR2 reads SVGEGT. The CDR3 has 14 amino acids. The CDR3 sequence: CASSYSSRGTEAFF.

V usage is TRBV5-6 and J usage is TRBJ2-3; the TCRdb D gene call, TRBD2, has no DNA to confirm it. CDR1 and CDR2 (germline): SGHDT, YYEEEE. The CDR3 has 17 amino acids. CDR3 loop: CASSLSASGKGTDTQYF.

CDR3 residues: CASSLVGAEETQYF. V is TRBV5-1 and J is TRBJ2-5; the TCRdb call, TRBD1, lacks DNA for checking. This CDR3 region has 14 residues. Germline V CDR1 and CDR2: SGHRS, YFSETQ.

This rearrangement joins TRBV7-2 to TRBJ1-2; checking the TCRdb D call of TRBD1 is not possible without DNA. The germline CDR1 and CDR2 sequences are SGHTA and FQGNSA. CDR3 length equals 15 residues. CDR3 loop: CASSPPGAGHYGYTF.

The chain has TRBV6-6 and TRBJ2-3. This CDR3 region has 13 residues. Germline loops: CDR1 MNHNY, CDR2 SVGAGI (reference sequence). CDR3 sequence reads: CASGPMGTDTQYF.

J is TRBJ2-2 and V is TRBV4-2; the D call from TCRdb, TRBD1, cannot be confirmed without DNA. This CDR3 has 16 residues. Germline-derived CDR1 and CDR2 are LGHNA and YNFKEQ. The CDR3 is CASSQDRQANTGELFF.